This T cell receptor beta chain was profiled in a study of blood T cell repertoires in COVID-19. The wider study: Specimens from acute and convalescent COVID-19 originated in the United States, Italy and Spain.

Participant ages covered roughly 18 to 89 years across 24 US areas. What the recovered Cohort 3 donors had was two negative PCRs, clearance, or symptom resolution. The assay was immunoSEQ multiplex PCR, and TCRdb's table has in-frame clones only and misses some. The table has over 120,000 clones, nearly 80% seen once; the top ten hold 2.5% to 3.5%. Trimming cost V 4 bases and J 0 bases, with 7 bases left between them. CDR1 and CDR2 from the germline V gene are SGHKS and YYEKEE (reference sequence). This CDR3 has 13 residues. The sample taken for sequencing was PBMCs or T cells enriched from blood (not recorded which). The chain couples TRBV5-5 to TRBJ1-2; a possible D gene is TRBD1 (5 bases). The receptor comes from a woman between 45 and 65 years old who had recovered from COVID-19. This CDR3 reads CASSAQANYGYTF. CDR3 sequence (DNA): TGTGCCAGCAGCGCACAGGCTAACTATGGCTACACCTTC. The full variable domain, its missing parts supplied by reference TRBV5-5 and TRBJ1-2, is DAGVTQSPTHLIKTRGQQVTLRCSPISGHKSVSWYQQVLGQGPQFIFQYYEKEERGRGNFPDRFSARQFPNYSSELNVNALLLGDSALYLCASSAQANYGYTFGSGTRLTVV.